This is a list of T cell receptor beta chains from one sample in a study of regulatory T cells in long-lasting Graves disease. In TCRdb, the multiplex PCR reads were re-called with MiXCR into one record per CDR3 protein. This table has approximately 470,000 distinct CDR3 sequences, roughly 17% appearing once. This sample also belongs to another study, concerning T cells in Graves' hyperthyroidism and ophthalmopathy.

The source material was peripheral blood mononuclear cells (PBMCs), sampled at new diagnosis, from a patient treated with antithyroid drugs. These receptors were taken from a man aged 35-49 years with Graves disease. The conserved cysteine and the conserved F or W are not part of the CDR3 here. Each record gives: V gene, J gene, D gene, CDR3 length, CDR3 protein. The D gene is left open where the match is weak.

TRBV5-5	TRBJ2-1	-	14	ASSLALPMPYNEQF
TRBV6-1	TRBJ2-7	TRBD2	15	ASGRRASGTTVDEQY
TRBV4-1	TRBJ1-1	-	10	ASSQDGIEAF
TRBV5-1	TRBJ2-6	-	13	ASSSDRSGANVLT
TRBV19	TRBJ1-2	-	14	ASRPIPGRNYYGYT
TRBV24-1	TRBJ2-2	-	12	ATSDSSYTGELF
TRBV7-9	TRBJ2-7	-	11	ASSFDTGYEQY
TRBV7-3	TRBJ2-5	TRBD2	16	ASSSMPGLAGRLETQY
TRBV6-1	TRBJ1-4	TRBD1	15	ASSEVGRGTTREKLF
TRBV5-1	TRBJ2-3	TRBD2	14	ASSGRAGASTDTQY
TRBV28	TRBJ1-2	-	11	ASSIGGPYGYT
TRBV6-5	TRBJ2-2	-	12	ASSYSSFAGELF
TRBV5-1	TRBJ2-4	-	12	ASSLDRGWDIQY
TRBV12-3/TRBV12-4	TRBJ2-1	-	15	ASSLAAAVGSYNEQF
TRBV30	TRBJ2-7	-	12	AWSVGDGSYEQY
TRBV2	TRBJ1-5	-	14	ASSEWGGISNQPQH
TRBV29-1	TRBJ2-1	-	11	SVDGGSYNEQF
TRBV29-1	TRBJ1-5	TRBD1	15	SVEATRGRGSNQPQH
TRBV12-3/TRBV12-4	TRBJ2-1	-	12	ASSSLGTLNEQF
TRBV2	TRBJ1-5	-	14	ASSEESALNLGPQH
TRBV5-1	TRBJ2-4	-	12	ASSLVGAVNIQY
TRBV12-3/TRBV12-4	TRBJ2-7	-	14	ASSYIVGVAPYEQY
TRBV12-3/TRBV12-4	TRBJ2-7	-	11	ASSLDGGYEQY
TRBV5-1	TRBJ1-2	-	15	ASSSSEEAGYSYGYT
TRBV6-1	TRBJ2-1	TRBD2	13	AISDGLAVYNEQF
TRBV24-1	TRBJ2-2	TRBD2	16	ATSDYRNLADVTGELF
TRBV20-1	TRBJ1-1	-	13	SARDLVWANTEAF
TRBV15	TRBJ2-5	TRBD1	12	ATSSGGTGETQY
TRBV10-1	TRBJ2-7	TRBD2	15	ASDVVESGRALYEQY